Shown below are 15 T cell receptor beta chains from a single sample sequenced in a study of brain T cells in children with intractable seizures. This sample's time point: blood from clinic visit 5 months post-surgery; TSC patient then seizure free. The protocol was immunoSEQ multiplex PCR, while the TCRdb copy is restricted to in-frame clones and leaves out a portion. The top ten hold about 6% of the sample, which has 340,000 or so clones, over 90% seen once. The material was peripheral blood, obtained approximately 5 months after surgery. The receptors come from a boy in the first two years of life with tuberous sclerosis and intractable seizures.

The gene calls are TRBV15 and TRBJ1-5; D remains ambiguous. The CDR3 is 14 amino acids. CDR1 LNHNV and CDR2 YYDKDF come from the germline V gene (reference sequence). V was clipped by 0 bases and J by 7 bases, with 10 bases between them. The CDR3: CATSRDGGRQPQHF. The CDR3 nucleotides are TGTGCCACCAGCAGAGATGGAGGGAGACAGCCCCAGCATTTT.

The genes are TRBV24-1 and TRBJ1-5; D possibly corresponds to TRBD1 (5 bases). V dropped 4 bases and J dropped 6 bases, with 18 bases sitting between them. The germline gives CDR1 KGHDR, CDR2 SFDVKD. The CDR3 spans 16 residues. CDR3 nucleotides: TGTGCCACCAGTGACAACGAATCTCCGAGGGGTCAGCCCCAGCATTTT. This encodes CATSDNESPRGQPQHF.

The genes are TRBV5-1 and TRBJ2-3; 9 bases align to TRBD2. V lost 0 bases to trimming and J lost 1 base; unmatched junction nucleotides: 9. This CDR3 contains 18 residues. CDR1 is SGHRS and CDR2 is YFSETQ in the germline V gene. The CDR3 region is CASSLAGSGGAGTDTQYF. The CDR3 DNA is TGCGCCAGCAGCTTGGCCGGTAGCGGGGGAGCCGGCACAGATACGCAGTATTTT.

V usage is TRBV5-8 and J usage is TRBJ2-3, with a tentative D call TRBD1 (6 bases). Trimming left V 0 bases short and J 2 bases short, with 10 bases between. Per germline, CDR1 SGHTS and CDR2 YDEGEE. The CDR3 extends over 15 amino acids. CDR3 protein: CASSLVGHVTDTQYF. The CDR3 DNA follows: TGTGCCAGCAGCTTGGTGGGACATGTCACAGATACGCAGTATTTT.

V is TRBV5-1 and J is TRBJ1-1; no clear D gene. V was pared by 4 bases and J by 2 bases, with 6 bases between. The CDR3 is 12 amino acids. Germline V gene lookup returns CDR1 SGHRS and CDR2 YFSETQ. In DNA, the CDR3 is TGCGCCAGCAGCCCGGCAAACACTGAAGCTTTCTTT. Protein sequence: CASSPANTEAFF.

The rearrangement links TRBV5-1 to TRBJ2-3, with 7 positions matching TRBD2. The CDR3 consists of 15 residues. The V gene's germline CDR1 is SGHRS and CDR2 YFSETQ. V was clipped by 0 bases and J by 4 bases; unmatched bases: 5. CDR3 residues: CASSLERGIADTQYF. CDR3 bases: TGCGCCAGCAGCTTGGAGCGGGGAATTGCAGATACGCAGTATTTT. The complete variable domain, with remaining parts taken from reference TRBV5-1 and TRBJ2-3, reads KAGVTQTPRYLIKTRGQQVTLSCSPISGHRSVSWYQQTPGQGLQFLFEYFSETQRNKGNFPGRFSGRQFSNSRSEMNVSTLELGDSALYLCASSLERGIADTQYFGPGTRLTVL.

This chain connects TRBV7-2 to TRBJ2-7, with 8 bases matching TRBD2. The V gene's germline CDR1 is SGHTA and CDR2 FQGNSA. The CDR3 has 15 amino acids. V shed 2 bases, J shed 0 bases, and the junction held 3 bases outside the gene matches. The CDR3 sequence: CASSLTSGNSYEQYF. For the CDR3, the DNA is TGTGCCAGCAGCTTAACTAGCGGAAACTCCTACGAGCAGTACTTC.

CDR3 amino acids: CASSTNEQFF. DNA of the CDR3: TGTGCCAGCAGTACTAATGAGCAGTTCTTC. The V call is TRBV2, the J call TRBJ2-1; D is undetermined. This CDR3 comprises 10 residues. V was clipped by 5 bases and J by 7 bases, with 3 bases between them. CDR1 and CDR2 from the germline V gene are SNHLY and FYNNEI.

The chain couples TRBV7-9 to TRBJ2-7; 7 bases fit TRBD2. V lost 3 bases, J lost 2 bases, and 7 bases stayed unmatched. The CDR3 has 15 residues. Per germline, CDR1 SEHNR and CDR2 FQNEAQ (reference sequence). The CDR3 DNA is TGTGCCAGCAGCTTGACCAGCGGGATCCCCTACGAGCAGTACTTC. This codes for CASSLTSGIPYEQYF.

The chain has TRBV28 and TRBJ2-1; 8 bases are shared with TRBD2. V was clipped by 5 bases and J by 3 bases; unmatched bases: 6. Germline V gene sequence: CDR1 MDHEN, CDR2 SYDVKM. The CDR3 runs 15 residues. The DNA for the CDR3 is TGTGCCAGCAGTCGGAGCGGGAGTAACTACAATGAGCAGTTCTTC. Translation: CASSRSGSNYNEQFF.

The chain joins TRBV30 to TRBJ2-3, with 9 bases lining up with TRBD2. V lost 0 bases, J lost 3 bases, and 4 bases stayed unmatched. Looked up from germline, CDR1 is GTSNPN and CDR2 is SVGIG (reference sequence). CDR3 size: 15 residues. The CDR3 here is CAWSVGGGATDTQYF. The DNA for the CDR3 is TGTGCCTGGAGTGTAGGCGGGGGGGCGACAGATACGCAGTATTTT.

The chain employs TRBV5-4 and TRBJ2-5, with 11 bases aligning to TRBD2. Germline loops: CDR1 SGHNT, CDR2 YYREEE (reference sequence). Trimming took 4 bases from V and 2 from J; bases not matched to a gene: 7. The CDR3 covers 16 residues. The CDR3 sequence is CASSVPGLAEQETQYF. CDR3 DNA sequence: TGTGCCAGCAGCGTCCCGGGACTAGCGGAACAAGAGACCCAGTACTTC.

The J gene is TRBJ2-5, the V gene TRBV28, with D possibly matching TRBD2 (5 bases). The length of the CDR3 is 14 residues. The V end was cut by 3 bases, the J end by 5 bases, with 13 bases between. CDR1 MDHEN and CDR2 SYDVKM come from the germline V gene. CDR3 residues: CASSLERVGETQYF. CDR3 coding DNA: TGTGCCAGCAGTTTGGAGAGGGTCGGGGAGACCCAGTACTTC.

The gene calls are TRBV29-1 and TRBJ2-7; either TRBD1 or TRBD2 may fit D (5 bases each). Deletions cut 4 bases from V and 4 bases from J, with 20 bases between. CDR1 SQVTM and CDR2 ANQGSEA come from the germline V gene. The CDR3 has 15 residues. The CDR3 DNA reads as TGCAGCGTTGTGGGGTTTGAGGGGAGAAGGTACGAGCAGTACTTC. It translates to CSVVGFEGRRYEQYF.

The chain employs TRBV23-1 and TRBJ2-6, with 8 bases fitting TRBD1. TRBV23-1 qualifies as an ORF whose function is uncertain. The CDR3 is 17 amino acids. With V trimmed by 8 bases and J by 2 bases, 11 bases remained unmatched. Here the CDR3 DNA reads TGCGCCAGCTGGAGGGGACAGGTCCTGGCTGGGGCCAACGTCCTGACTTTC. It codes for CASWRGQVLAGANVLTF.